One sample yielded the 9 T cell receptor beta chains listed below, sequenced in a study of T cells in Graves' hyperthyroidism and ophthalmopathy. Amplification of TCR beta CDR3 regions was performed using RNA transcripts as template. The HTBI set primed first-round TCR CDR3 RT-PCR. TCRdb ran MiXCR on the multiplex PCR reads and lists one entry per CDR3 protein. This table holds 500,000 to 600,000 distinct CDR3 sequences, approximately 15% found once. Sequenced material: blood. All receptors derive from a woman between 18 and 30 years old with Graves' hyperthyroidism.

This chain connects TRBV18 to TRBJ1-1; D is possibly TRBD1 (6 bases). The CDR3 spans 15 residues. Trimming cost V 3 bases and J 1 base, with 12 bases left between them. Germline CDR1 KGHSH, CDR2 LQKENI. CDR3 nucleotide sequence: TGTGCCAGCTCACCGAGGAGGGGGGCGAACACTGAAGCTTTCTTT. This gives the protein CASSPRRGANTEAFF.

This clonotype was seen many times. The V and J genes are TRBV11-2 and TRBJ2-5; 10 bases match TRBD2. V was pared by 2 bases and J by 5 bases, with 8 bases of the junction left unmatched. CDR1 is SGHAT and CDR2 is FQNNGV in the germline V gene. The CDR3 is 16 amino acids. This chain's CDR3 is CASSLRLRLAGETQYF. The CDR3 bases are TGTGCCAGCAGCTTAAGGCTCAGACTAGCGGGCGAGACCCAGTACTTC.

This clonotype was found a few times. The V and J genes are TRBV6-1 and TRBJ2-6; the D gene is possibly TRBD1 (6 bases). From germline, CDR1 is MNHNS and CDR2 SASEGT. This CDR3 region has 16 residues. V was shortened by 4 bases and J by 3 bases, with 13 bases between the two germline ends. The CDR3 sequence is CASSGITGFGANVLTF. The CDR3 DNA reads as TGTGCCAGCAGTGGCATAACAGGGTTTGGGGCCAACGTCCTGACTTTC.

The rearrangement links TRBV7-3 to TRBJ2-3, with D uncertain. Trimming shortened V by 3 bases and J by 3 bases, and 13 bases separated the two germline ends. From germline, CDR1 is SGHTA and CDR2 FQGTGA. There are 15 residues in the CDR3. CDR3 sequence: CASSFGPLITDTQYF. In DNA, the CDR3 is TGTGCCAGCAGCTTCGGGCCCCTGATTACAGATACGCAGTATTTT.

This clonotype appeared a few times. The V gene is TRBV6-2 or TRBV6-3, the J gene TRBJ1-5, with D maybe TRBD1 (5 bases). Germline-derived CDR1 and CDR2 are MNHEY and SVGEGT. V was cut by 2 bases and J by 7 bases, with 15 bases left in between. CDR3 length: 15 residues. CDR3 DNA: TGTGCCAGCAGTTACCAAGGGCAGGGTCAACAGCCCCAGCATTTT. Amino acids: CASSYQGQGQQPQHF.

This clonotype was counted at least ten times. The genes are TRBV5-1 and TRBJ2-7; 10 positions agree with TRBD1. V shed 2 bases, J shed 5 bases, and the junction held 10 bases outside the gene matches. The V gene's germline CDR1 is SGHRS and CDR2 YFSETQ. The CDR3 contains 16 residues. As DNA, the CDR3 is TGCGCCAGCAGCTTTTTGGCGGGACAGGGGTCCCACGAGCAGTACTTC. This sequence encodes CASSFLAGQGSHEQYF.

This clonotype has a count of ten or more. This CDR3 is CASSLRRGSLSYEQYF. As DNA, the CDR3 is TGTGCCAGCAGTTTACGGCGGGGCTCTTTATCCTACGAGCAGTACTTC. The chain combines TRBV28 with TRBJ2-7, with D maybe TRBD2 (6 bases). V lost 2 bases and J lost 1, with 15 bases in between. Germline CDR1 and CDR2: MDHEN and SYDVKM. CDR3 length: 16 amino acids.

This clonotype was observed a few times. CDR3: CASSLDGSPTDTQYF. CDR3 coding DNA: TGTGCCAGCAGCTTAGACGGGAGCCCCACAGATACGCAGTATTTT. The chain uses TRBV11-2 and TRBJ2-3, with D tentatively TRBD2 (6 bases). Looked up from germline, CDR1 is SGHAT and CDR2 is FQNNGV. This CDR3 is 15 amino acids long. Trimming took 0 bases from V and 2 from J, leaving 9 bases between them.

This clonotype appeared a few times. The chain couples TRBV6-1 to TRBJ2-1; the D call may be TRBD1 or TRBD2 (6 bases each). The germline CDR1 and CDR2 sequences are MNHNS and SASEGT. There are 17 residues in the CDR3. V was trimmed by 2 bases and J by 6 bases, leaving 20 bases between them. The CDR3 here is CASSENAMGKGGNEQFF. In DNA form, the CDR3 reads TGTGCCAGCAGTGAAAATGCGATGGGAAAGGGGGGCAATGAGCAGTTCTTC.